One sample yielded the 21 T cell receptor beta chains listed below, sequenced in a study of human T cells and chemical hapten exposure. Time point of the sample: patch test 2, 6 weeks after DPC sensitization. Treatment in this sample: therapeutic diphenylcyclopropenone sensitization with weekly scalp DPC. Each CDR3 protein gets one entry after TCRdb re-called the RACE reads with MiXCR. The repertoire holds a few hundred thousand distinct CDR3 sequences, roughly 6% seen once, with 5% to 6% in the top ten. This specimen was whole blood, taken in connection with sensitization to the hapten diphenylcyclopropenone (DPC). These receptors were collected from a young woman with alopecia areata. Some clones in this sample may be carry-over from other donors' samples.

The sample holds a few counts of this clonotype. This rearrangement joins TRBV6-5 to TRBJ2-3, with 11 bases matching TRBD2. This CDR3 region has 17 residues. CDR1 is MNHEY, CDR2 SVGAGI, per germline. Trimming removed 6 bases from V and 0 bases from J; junction bases left unmatched: 8. This CDR3 reads CASSASGGLVSTDTQYF. CDR3 DNA sequence: TGTGCCAGCAGCGCTAGCGGGGGGCTCGTAAGCACAGATACGCAGTATTTT.

At least ten counts were recorded for this clonotype. V and J are TRBV5-4 and TRBJ1-1; D not resolved. The V and J ends lost 3 bases and 2 bases respectively, with 14 bases between them. This CDR3 is 15 amino acids long. Germline values: CDR1 SGHNT, CDR2 YYREEE (reference sequence). The CDR3 here is CASSSRTGKNTEAFF. For the CDR3, the DNA is TGTGCCAGCAGCTCACGGACGGGTAAAAACACTGAAGCTTTCTTT.

This clonotype showed up many times. The chain carries TRBV11-2 and TRBJ2-3, with TRBD2 identical over 10 bases. Looked up from germline, CDR1 is SGHAT and CDR2 is FQNNGV. The trim removed 6 bases at V and 4 bases at J, leaving 10 bases unmatched. The CDR3 consists of 16 residues. CDR3 in amino acids: CASSSPSGGAADTQYF. The CDR3 DNA reads as TGTGCCAGCAGTTCTCCCAGCGGGGGGGCCGCAGATACGCAGTATTTT. The variable domain in full, completed from reference TRBV11-2 and TRBJ2-3, reads EAGVAQSPRYKIIEKRQSVAFWCNPISGHATLYWYQQILGQGPKLLIQFQNNGVVDDSQLPKDRFSAERLKGVDSTLKIQPAKLEDSAVYLCASSSPSGGAADTQYFGPGTRLTVL.

The rearrangement joins TRBV4-1 to TRBJ1-1; 7 bases are a match to TRBD1. The junction had 3 bases not matched to a gene; V was cut back by 7 bases and J by 1 base. Germline V gives CDR1 MGHRA, CDR2 YSYEKL. The CDR3 consists of 13 residues. CDR3 nucleotide sequence: TGCGCCAGCAAGGGGACAGCGAACACTGAAGCTTTCTTT. This sequence encodes CASKGTANTEAFF.

This clonotype appeared many times. The chain carries TRBV20-1 and TRBJ1-1, with 7 bases that match TRBD1. J lost 2 bases, V lost 3 bases, and 6 bases had no gene match. Germline assignment: CDR1 DFQATT and CDR2 SNEGSKA (reference sequence). This CDR3 spans 14 amino acids. CDR3 sequence: CSASGGQTNTEAFF. The CDR3 DNA is TGCAGTGCTAGCGGGGGACAGACTAACACTGAAGCTTTCTTT.

This clonotype was seen many times. The CDR3 DNA reads TGTGCCAGCAGCTTGAGGAGATTCTTTGCAACTAATGAAAAACTGTTTTTT. It codes for CASSLRRFFATNEKLFF. The J gene is TRBJ1-4, the V gene TRBV7-9; D remains unclear. Trimming cost V 3 bases and J 0 bases, with 14 bases left between them. Germline loops: CDR1 SEHNR, CDR2 FQNEAQ (reference sequence). The CDR3 length is 17 residues.

This clonotype was observed many times. The genes are TRBV9 and TRBJ1-2, with TRBD1 matching 7 bases. V dropped 0 bases and J dropped 5; count of bases not matched to a gene: 7. The CDR3 totals 15 residues. The germline V gene encodes CDR1 SGDLS and CDR2 YYNGEE. CDR3 in DNA: TGTGCCAGCAGCGTAGCAGGGGGTTTTTCTTATGGCTACACCTTC. It encodes CASSVAGGFSYGYTF.

Of note for this clonotype: A single base separates this from a much larger clone, so it may be a read error. This chain joins TRBV29-1 and TRBJ2-7, with D possibly matching TRBD2 (5 bases). The germline V gene encodes CDR1 SQVTM and CDR2 ANQGSEA. CDR3 length equals 14 residues. The CDR3 reads CSVELGDLSYEQNF. CDR3 coding DNA: TGCAGCGTTGAATTGGGAGACCTCTCCTACGAGCAGAACTTC.

The chain couples TRBV9 to TRBJ2-3, with TRBD2 matching 7 bases. Per the germline V gene, CDR1 is SGDLS and CDR2 is YYNGEE. With 3 bases clipped from V and 3 bases from J, the junction kept 10 bases outside the gene matches. The CDR3 runs to 16 residues. The CDR3 bases are TGTGCCAGCAGCGCGAGGGCTAGCGGAGGGACAGATACGCAGTATTTT. It encodes CASSARASGGTDTQYF.

This clonotype was found a few times. The chain is built from TRBV20-1 and TRBJ1-1; D not resolved. CDR3 length equals 13 residues. V lost 0 bases to trimming and J lost 0 bases, with 5 bases between them. Germline CDR1 and CDR2: DFQATT and SNEGSKA (reference sequence). The DNA for the CDR3 is TGCAGTGCTAGAGATGAACTGAACACTGAAGCTTTCTTT. It codes for CSARDELNTEAFF.

This clonotype has more than one count but fewer than ten. The chain combines TRBV4-3 with TRBJ2-1; 10 nucleotides align to TRBD2. The CDR3 covers 16 residues. V was clipped by 0 bases and J by 12 bases; unmatched bases: 11. CDR1 LGHNA and CDR2 YSLEER come from the germline V gene. The CDR3 region is CASSQDWLAGVKGQFF. For the CDR3, the DNA is TGCGCCAGCAGCCAAGATTGGCTAGCGGGGGTTAAAGGGCAGTTCTTC.

This chain connects TRBV12-3 or TRBV12-4 to TRBJ1-5, with 9 bases identical to TRBD1. Trimming removed 6 bases from V and 4 bases from J; junction bases left unmatched: 7. The CDR3 sequence is 15 residues long. The CDR3 bases are TGTGCCAGCAGACTGGGGACAGGGAGTAATCAGCCCCAGCATTTT. Translation gives CASRLGTGSNQPQHF.

This clonotype was recorded many times. This chain connects TRBV9 to TRBJ2-3; TRBD1 might be the D (5 bases). CDR1 and CDR2 from the germline V gene are SGDLS and YYNGEE. This CDR3 has 13 residues. V dropped 10 bases and J dropped 7 bases, with 19 bases sitting between them. CDR3 loop: CASRAAPYNTQYF. DNA of the CDR3: TGTGCCTCCAGGGCGGCCCCTTACAATACGCAGTATTTT.

This clonotype was seen ten or more times. CDR3 residues: CASSSEPKRGGYTF. CDR3 nucleotide sequence: TGCGCCAGCAGCTCCGAGCCGAAAAGAGGGGGCTACACCTTC. The chain recombines TRBV5-1 with TRBJ1-2, with unresolved D. Trimming took 3 bases from V and 8 from J, leaving 17 bases between them. From germline, CDR1 is SGHRS and CDR2 YFSETQ. This CDR3 region has 14 residues.

Ten or more counts support this clonotype. The DNA for the CDR3 is TGTGCCAGCAGTTACCCAGAGGACAGGGTCACCGGGGAGCTGTTTTTT. Amino acid sequence: CASSYPEDRVTGELFF. This chain uses TRBV6-2 or TRBV6-3 with TRBJ2-2; TRBD1 matches 8 bases. The CDR3 extends over 16 amino acids. Per germline, CDR1 MNHEY and CDR2 SVGEGT. With V trimmed by 2 bases and J by 4 bases, 6 bases remained unmatched.

This clonotype turned up a few times. V is TRBV6-2 or TRBV6-3 and J is TRBJ1-5; D remains ambiguous. Germline-derived CDR1 and CDR2 are MNHEY and SVGEGT. CDR3 length: 14 residues. Trimming left V 0 bases short and J 7 bases short, with 10 bases between. The CDR3 reads CASSYSIKGQPQHF. CDR3 nucleotides: TGTGCCAGCAGTTACTCGATTAAGGGACAGCCCCAGCATTTT.

In its sample, this clonotype was seen many times. The V call is TRBV7-9, the J call TRBJ1-6; the D is unclear. V was shortened by 3 bases and J by 5 bases, with 2 bases between the two germline ends. The CDR3 is made up of 12 amino acids. Germline V CDR1 and CDR2: SEHNR, FQNEAQ (reference sequence). The DNA of the CDR3 is TGTGCCAGCAGCTTGGATAATTCACCCCTCCACTTT. Translation gives CASSLDNSPLHF.

This clonotype has more than one count but fewer than ten. The chain uses TRBV5-5 and TRBJ1-1; 7 bases map to TRBD1. The germline V gene encodes CDR1 SGHKS and CDR2 YYEKEE (reference sequence). The CDR3 extends over 12 amino acids. The ends lost 5 bases at V and 11 bases at J; junction bases unmatched: 9. CDR3 DNA sequence: TGTGCCAGCAGTGGACAGGCCTTTTCTGCTTTCTTT. Amino acids: CASSGQAFSAFF. The full variable domain, in which reference TRBV5-5 and TRBJ1-1 provide the parts outside the CDR3, is DAGVTQSPTHLIKTRGQQVTLRCSPISGHKSVSWYQQVLGQGPQFIFQYYEKEERGRGNFPDRFSARQFPNYSSELNVNALLLGDSALYLCASSGQAFSAFFGQGTRLTVV.

There are many counts of this clonotype. The gene calls are TRBV20-1 and TRBJ1-1; TRBD1 might be the D (6 bases). The V gene lost 5 bases and the J gene lost 1 base, with 14 bases spanning the gap. The germline CDR1 and CDR2 sequences are DFQATT and SNEGSKA (reference sequence). CDR3 size: 14 residues. The DNA for the CDR3 is TGCAGTGCTCCCGATTACAGGGCGAACACTGAAGCTTTCTTT. Amino acids: CSAPDYRANTEAFF.

The V call is TRBV7-2, the J call TRBJ1-1; no firm D call. This CDR3 comprises 13 residues. Trimming left V 2 bases short and J 5 bases short, with 9 bases between. The germline gives CDR1 SGHTA, CDR2 FQGNSA. As DNA, the CDR3 is TGTGCCAGCAGCTTATGGGGTGAAACTGAAGCTTTCTTT. Translating gives CASSLWGETEAFF.

This clonotype was observed many times. The CDR3 nucleotides read TGTGCCAGCAGTTACACCGGGACTAGCGGAGCAGATACGCAGTATTTT. As protein: CASSYTGTSGADTQYF. This rearrangement joins TRBV6-5 to TRBJ2-3; TRBD2 agrees at 11 bases. CDR3 length: 16 residues. V was pared by 2 bases and J by 4 bases, with 5 bases of the junction left unmatched. From germline, CDR1 is MNHEY and CDR2 SVGAGI.